Listed below are T cell receptor beta chains from one sample, sequenced in a study of blood T cell repertoires in COVID-19. TCRdb's table, derived via immunoSEQ multiplex PCR, lists solely in-frame clones and lacks some. The sample shows about 48,000 clones, 65% to 90% of them seen only once. Sequenced input: peripheral blood. Receptors were obtained from a woman aged 80 or over with acute or convalescent COVID-19. CDR3s leave out the opening cysteine and the closing phenylalanine or tryptophan. The order of the fields is V gene, CDR3 protein.

>TRBV9
ASSVVRGSYNEQF
>TRBV2
ASSPRTGNADTQY
>TRBV9
ASSVWEGRAGNTIY
>TRBV9
ASSALAGGGADTQY
>TRBV9
ASSPDSRSGNTIY
>TRBV3-1/TRBV3-2
ASSQVRVNEQF
>TRBV18
ASSLGTGRTYEQY
>TRBV19
ASSIGTGNQPQH
>TRBV15
ATSRASGVSTGELF
>TRBV5-6
ASSPPLAKSSYNEQF
>TRBV19
ASKVGQGADIQY
>TRBV27
ASSLSIKNEKLF
>TRBV2
ASIGQPQH